What follows are 25 T cell receptor beta chains derived from one specimen sequenced in a study of blood T cell repertoires in COVID-19. Here immunoSEQ multiplex PCR was the method, and the copy in TCRdb shows in-frame clones only, minus some. Counted here are about 200,000 clones, 70% to 80% occurring once; the ten biggest clones make up roughly 5.7%. Sequences were obtained from peripheral blood. The receptors come from a woman aged 40 to 50 with COVID-19, enrolled during active disease.

The chain employs TRBV5-1 and TRBJ1-3; D possibly corresponds to TRBD1 (6 bases). The germline CDR1 and CDR2 sequences are SGHRS and YFSETQ. The CDR3 length is 14 residues. Trimming pared 4 bases from V and 2 bases from J, leaving 10 bases between. Here the CDR3 reads CASSPTGPGNTIYF. For the CDR3, the DNA is TGCGCCAGCAGCCCGACAGGCCCTGGAAACACCATATATTTT.

V is TRBV5-1 and J is TRBJ2-3; D ambiguous. V lost 9 bases and J lost 0, with 14 bases in between. CDR3 size: 14 residues. The germline V gene encodes CDR1 SGHRS and CDR2 YFSETQ. The CDR3 DNA sequence: TGCGCCACCTATGATGGCGGAAGCACAGATACGCAGTATTTT. This encodes CATYDGGSTDTQYF.

This clone occurred once. The chain recombines TRBV7-9 with TRBJ2-7; 7 bases line up with TRBD2. The CDR3 spans 13 residues. Germline CDR1 reads SEHNR; CDR2 reads FQNEAQ (reference sequence). Trimming cost V 4 bases and J 6 bases; bases outside gene matches: 6. This chain's CDR3 is CASSSRLAGEQYF. CDR3 bases: TGTGCCAGCAGCTCTCGACTAGCCGGCGAGCAGTACTTC.

A single count supports this clone. The genes are TRBV3-1 (or the pseudogene TRBV3-2) and TRBJ1-1; tentatively, D is TRBD1 (5 bases). In germline, CDR1 is LGHDT, CDR2 YNNKEL (reference sequence). V lost 4 bases, J lost 7 bases, and 7 bases lay in between. The CDR3 loop spans 11 amino acids. The CDR3 reads CASSRGGEAFF. In DNA form, the CDR3 reads TGTGCCAGCAGCCGGGGGGGTGAAGCTTTCTTT.

Notes on this clone: Other DNA sequences from this sample encode an identical CDR3 as well. This sequence joins TRBV3-1 (or the pseudogene TRBV3-2) and TRBJ1-1, with TRBD1 identical over 7 bases. The CDR3 is 14 residues long. The V gene's germline CDR1 is LGHDT and CDR2 YNNKEL (reference sequence). Germline trimming cut 1 base from V and 3 bases from J; bases unmatched to any gene: 2. The CDR3 reads CASSQVQGDTEAFF. The DNA for the CDR3 is TGTGCCAGCAGCCAAGTTCAGGGGGACACTGAAGCTTTCTTT.

This clone came up once. The rearrangement links TRBV9 to TRBJ1-4; no clear D. Germline values: CDR1 SGDLS, CDR2 YYNGEE. This CDR3 is built from 15 residues. The ends were cut back, 0 bases at V and 4 bases at J, with 10 bases in the middle. For the CDR3, the DNA is TGTGCCAGCAGCGTAGGAGGCTTATTTAATGAAAAACTGTTTTTT. As protein: CASSVGGLFNEKLFF. Combining the CDR3 with reference TRBV9 and TRBJ1-4 gives the whole variable domain DSGVTQTPKHLITATGQRVTLRCSPRSGDLSVYWYQQSLDQGLQFLIQYYNGEERAKGNILERFSAQQFPDLHSELNLSSLELGDSALYFCASSVGGLFNEKLFFGSGTQLSVL.

About this clone: Other DNA sequences in this sample translate to the same CDR3. This chain joins TRBV3-1 (or the pseudogene TRBV3-2) and TRBJ1-3, with D possibly matching TRBD1 (5 bases). The CDR3 length is 15 residues. V was trimmed by 2 bases and J by 4 bases, leaving 12 bases between them. Looked up from germline, CDR1 is LGHDT and CDR2 is YNNKEL (reference sequence). The CDR3 DNA reads as TGTGCCAGCAGCCAAACCGGGGGGTCGGGAAACACCATATATTTT. Translation: CASSQTGGSGNTIYF.

The chain uses TRBV5-1 and TRBJ2-3, with TRBD2 matching over 14 bases. This CDR3 comprises 19 residues. V dropped 0 bases and J dropped 5; count of bases not matched to a gene: 11. In germline, CDR1 is SGHRS, CDR2 YFSETQ. CDR3 bases: TGCGCCAGCAGCTTGGGACTAGCGGGAGGGCTTAGCCTGGAAGATACGCAGTATTTT. It is translated as CASSLGLAGGLSLEDTQYF.

The chain combines TRBV11-2 with TRBJ1-2, with TRBD1 matching 10 bases. V was clipped by 5 bases and J by 7 bases; unmatched bases: 7. CDR3 size: 14 residues. Per the germline V gene, CDR1 is SGHAT and CDR2 is FQNNGV. The CDR3 loop reads CASSEGQGSVGYTF. The CDR3 DNA reads TGTGCCAGCAGCGAGGGACAGGGGTCTGTTGGCTACACCTTC.

This clone was recorded once. V gene TRBV4-1 combines with J gene TRBJ1-2, with D possibly being TRBD1 (5 bases). The CDR3 has 14 amino acids. CDR1 and CDR2 (germline): MGHRA, YSYEKL. V lost 1 base and J 8 bases, leaving 14 bases between the germline ends. CDR3 protein: CASSQVRAGRGYTF. The CDR3 bases are TGCGCCAGCAGCCAAGTACGGGCAGGGCGCGGCTACACCTTC.

The V gene is TRBV6-5, the J gene TRBJ2-7, with TRBD1 matching 8 bases. Germline V lookup: CDR1 MNHEY, CDR2 SVGAGI. The CDR3 loop spans 14 amino acids. Unmatched junction bases numbered 10, after V lost 6 bases and J lost 6 bases. The CDR3: CASSYQGAFSEQYF. DNA of the CDR3: TGTGCCAGCAGCTATCAGGGGGCTTTCTCCGAGCAGTACTTC.

The rearrangement joins TRBV5-6 to TRBJ1-2, with TRBD1 matching 7 bases. Germline V gives CDR1 SGHDT, CDR2 YYEEEE. After removal of 0 bases from V and 8 bases from J, the junction contained 7 bases not matched to a gene. The CDR3 sequence is 14 residues long. This chain's CDR3 is CASSLALRDSGYTF. The DNA for the CDR3 is TGTGCCAGCAGCTTGGCACTACGGGACAGCGGCTACACCTTC.

V is TRBV5-1 and J is TRBJ2-2, with 10 bases that match TRBD2. From germline, CDR1 is SGHRS and CDR2 YFSETQ. The J segment lost 1 base and the V segment lost 2 bases, leaving 2 bases of the junction unmatched. The CDR3 extends over 16 amino acids. CDR3 nucleotide sequence: TGCGCCAGCAGCTTTCTAGCGGGGGAGAACACCGGGGAGCTGTTTTTT. This encodes CASSFLAGENTGELFF.

This clone was counted a few times. The chain is built from TRBV3-1 (or the pseudogene TRBV3-2) and TRBJ2-5; TRBD2 agrees at 9 bases. The CDR3 spans 12 residues. J lost 5 bases, V lost 8 bases, and 3 bases had no gene match. Germline CDR1 LGHDT, CDR2 YNNKEL (reference sequence). The CDR3 DNA is TGTGCCAGCCGGACTAGCGCGGAGACCCAGTACTTC. It yields the protein CASRTSAETQYF.

The CDR3 sequence: CASSYPSKGRGASYEQYF. The CDR3 DNA reads TGTGCCAGCAGTTACCCCTCGAAGGGGCGGGGGGCGTCCTACGAGCAGTACTTC. The gene calls are TRBV6-2 or TRBV6-3 and TRBJ2-7; 8 bases map to TRBD2. Trimming cost V 2 bases and J 1 base; bases outside gene matches: 13. Per germline, CDR1 MNHEY and CDR2 SVGEGT. The CDR3 consists of 18 residues.

This clone showed up just once. This rearrangement joins TRBV5-4 to TRBJ1-4, with 9 bases aligning to TRBD1. There are 15 residues in the CDR3. CDR1 is SGHNT, CDR2 YYREEE, per germline (reference sequence). V shed 5 bases and J 8 bases; nucleotides not matched to a gene: 10. The CDR3 bases are TGTGCCAGCAGTCCCCCGGGACAGGGTGGGGAAAAACTGTTTTTT. This sequence encodes CASSPPGQGGEKLFF.

The table lists this clone with a few counts. V is TRBV27 and J is TRBJ1-6, with D tentatively TRBD1 (6 bases). CDR1 MNHEY and CDR2 SMNVEV come from the germline V gene (reference sequence). CDR3 size: 18 residues. The germline V and J ends were trimmed by 5 bases and 4 bases, with 21 bases remaining between them. CDR3 DNA sequence: TGTGCCAGCAGTCTCCGACAGGTCGGGGGGATATATAATTCACCCCTCCACTTT. Protein product: CASSLRQVGGIYNSPLHF.

V usage is TRBV10-3 and J usage is TRBJ1-3; D is uncertain. With 8 bases removed from V and 0 bases from J, the gap between germline ends came to 8 bases. Germline V gives CDR1 ENHRY, CDR2 SYGVKD. This CDR3 comprises 13 residues. CDR3 loop: CAIWPGSGNTIYF. The CDR3 DNA reads as TGTGCCATCTGGCCGGGCTCTGGAAACACCATATATTTT.

This clone was recorded only once. The rearrangement links TRBV6-4 to TRBJ1-2; unclear D gene. This CDR3 is built from 12 residues. Germline lookup yields CDR1 MRHNA and CDR2 SNTAGT. V was cut by 7 bases and J by 2 bases, with 8 bases left in between. The CDR3 nucleotides are TGTGCCAGCAAGGCGGTCAACTATGGCTACACCTTC. Amino acid sequence: CASKAVNYGYTF.

The rearrangement uses TRBV19 and TRBJ2-5; 9 positions agree with TRBD1. This CDR3 is built from 15 residues. With 8 bases clipped from V and 3 bases from J, the junction kept 10 bases outside the gene matches. Germline V CDR1 and CDR2: LNHDA, SQIVND (reference sequence). CDR3 region: CASRVGTGKEETQYF. The CDR3 DNA reads as TGTGCCAGTCGAGTCGGGACAGGGAAGGAAGAGACCCAGTACTTC. The whole variable domain, remainder taken from reference TRBV19 and TRBJ2-5, is DGGITQSPKYLFRKEGQNVTLSCEQNLNHDAMYWYRQDPGQGLRLIYYSQIVNDFQKGDIAEGYSVSREKKESFPLTVTSAQKNPTAFYLCASRVGTGKEETQYFGPGTRLLVL.

This sequence joins TRBV18 and TRBJ2-2; D remains unclear. Germline V gene sequence: CDR1 KGHSH, CDR2 LQKENI. The CDR3 is 16 amino acids. V dropped 8 bases and J dropped 3 bases, with 19 bases sitting between them. The CDR3 here is CASPTPRFSDTGELFF. For the CDR3, the DNA is TGTGCCAGCCCGACACCCCGGTTTTCGGACACCGGGGAGCTGTTTTTT.

This chain joins TRBV4-2 and TRBJ2-3; D is undetermined. V lost 0 bases and J lost 0, with 13 bases in between. The germline V gene encodes CDR1 LGHNA and CDR2 YNFKEQ. The CDR3 extends over 17 amino acids. CDR3 coding DNA: TGTGCCAGCAGCCAAGATTTGTCAGGCGCTAGCACAGATACGCAGTATTTT. Its translation is CASSQDLSGASTDTQYF.

This chain links TRBV19 with TRBJ2-3, with TRBD1 matching 7 bases. The CDR3 loop spans 14 amino acids. Unmatched junction bases numbered 7, after V lost 5 bases and J lost 5 bases. Germline CDR1 reads LNHDA; CDR2 reads SQIVND (reference sequence). The CDR3 DNA follows: TGTGCCAGTAGTCCAACACAGGGGCGAGATACGCAGTATTTT. Protein product: CASSPTQGRDTQYF.

This clone was observed many times. Additional DNA sequences in this sample encode the identical CDR3. The gene calls are TRBV30 and TRBJ1-3, with 9 bases that match TRBD1. The germline gives CDR1 GTSNPN, CDR2 SVGIG (reference sequence). Trimming took 5 bases from V and 6 from J; bases not matched to a gene: 5. The CDR3 totals 13 residues. The CDR3 nucleotides are TGTGCCTGGGGGGGACAGGGACAAAACACCATATATTTT. Protein product: CAWGGQGQNTIYF.

The J gene is TRBJ1-1, the V gene TRBV18; 7 bases map to TRBD1. The CDR3 consists of 14 residues. After removal of 3 bases from V and 8 bases from J, the junction contained 9 bases not matched to a gene. The germline CDR1 and CDR2 sequences are KGHSH and LQKENI. The DNA of the CDR3 is TGTGCCAGCTCACCCAACAGGGGCGATCGGGAAGCTTTCTTT. Translating it yields CASSPNRGDREAFF.